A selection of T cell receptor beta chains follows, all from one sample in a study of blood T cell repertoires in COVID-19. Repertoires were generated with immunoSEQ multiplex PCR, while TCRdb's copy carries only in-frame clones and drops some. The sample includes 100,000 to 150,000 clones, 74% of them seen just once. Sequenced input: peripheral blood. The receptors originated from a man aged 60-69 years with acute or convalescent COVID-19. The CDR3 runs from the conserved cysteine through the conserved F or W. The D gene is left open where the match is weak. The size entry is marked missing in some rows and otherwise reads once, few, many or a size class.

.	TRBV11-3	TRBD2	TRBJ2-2	CASSSRGANTGELFF	TGTGCCAGCAGCTCCCGGGGGGCGAACACCGGGGAGCTGTTTTTT
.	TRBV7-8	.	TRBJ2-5	CASSLALNQQETQYF	TGTGCCAGCAGCTTAGCGCTAAACCAACAAGAGACCCAGTACTTC
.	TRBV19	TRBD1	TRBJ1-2	CASSRQGRGGYTF	TGTGCCAGTAGTAGACAGGGACGTGGCGGCTACACCTTC
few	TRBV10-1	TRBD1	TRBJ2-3	CASSPGQASDTQYF	TGCGCCAGCAGCCCTGGACAGGCTTCAGATACGCAGTATTTT
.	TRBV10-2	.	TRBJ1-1	CASSELPGTEAFF	TGCGCCAGCAGTGAACTCCCGGGGACTGAAGCTTTCTTT
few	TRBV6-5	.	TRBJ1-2	CASSYLLSRTDGYTF	TGTGCCAGCAGTTACTTGTTGAGCCGGACAGATGGCTACACCTTC
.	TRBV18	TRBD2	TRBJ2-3	CASSEREADTQYF	TGTGCCAGCTCTGAGCGGGAGGCAGATACGCAGTATTTT
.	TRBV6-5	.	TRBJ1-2	CASSPYLGQGGYTF	TGTGCCAGCAGTCCATACCTCGGGCAGGGAGGCTACACCTTC
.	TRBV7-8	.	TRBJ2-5	CASSLLFGDTGLETQYF	TGTGCCAGCAGCTTACTTTTCGGCGACACAGGGTTGGAGACCCAGTACTTC
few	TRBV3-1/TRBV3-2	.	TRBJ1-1	CASRGGAEAFF	TGTGCCAGCAGGGGCGGGGCTGAAGCTTTCTTT
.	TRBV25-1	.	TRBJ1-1	CASSGQGMNTEAFF	TGTGCCAGCAGTGGGCAGGGGATGAACACTGAAGCTTTCTTT
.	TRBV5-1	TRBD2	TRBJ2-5	CASSPTGTSGRRGQETQYF	TGCGCCAGCAGCCCAACCGGGACTAGCGGGAGACGGGGTCAAGAGACCCAGTACTTC
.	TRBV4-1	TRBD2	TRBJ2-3	CASSQAPRRGGFTDTQYF	TGCGCCAGCAGCCAAGCCCCTAGGCGGGGGGGATTCACAGATACGCAGTATTTT
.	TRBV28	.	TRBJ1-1	CATEKGGDTEAFF	TGTGCCACCGAAAAAGGGGGAGACACTGAAGCTTTCTTT
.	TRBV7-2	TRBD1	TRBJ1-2	CASSLLTGAYGYTF	TGTGCCAGCAGCTTACTTACAGGGGCGTATGGCTACACCTTC
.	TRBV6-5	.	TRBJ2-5	CLSGGRLETQYF	TGCTTAAGCGGAGGACGGTTGGAGACCCAGTACTTC
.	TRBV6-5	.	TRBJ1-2	CASSATHRAGGYTF	TGTGCCAGCAGCGCCACCCACAGGGCTGGTGGCTACACCTTC
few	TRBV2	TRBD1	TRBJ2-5	CASSERTGKETQYF	TGTGCCAGCAGTGAAAGGACAGGAAAAGAGACCCAGTACTTC
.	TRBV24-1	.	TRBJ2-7	CATSDPRGQNSYEQYF	TGTGCCACCAGTGACCCCAGAGGACAGAATTCCTACGAGCAGTACTTC
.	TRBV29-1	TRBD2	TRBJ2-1	CSVGTTGNEQFF	TGCAGCGTCGGGACTACTGGCAATGAGCAGTTCTTC
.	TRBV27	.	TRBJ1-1	CASSTANTEAFF	TGTGCCAGCAGTACAGCGAACACTGAAGCTTTCTTT
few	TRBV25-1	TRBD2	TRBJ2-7	CASRGTSGSTQYF	TGTGCCAGCCGAGGGACTAGCGGGAGTACTCAGTACTTC
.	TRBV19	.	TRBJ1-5	CASSILGGPQHF	TGTGCCAGTAGCATCCTTGGAGGGCCCCAGCATTTT
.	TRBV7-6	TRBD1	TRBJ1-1	CASRGTGLTEAFF	TGTGCCAGTAGAGGGACAGGGTTAACTGAAGCTTTCTTT
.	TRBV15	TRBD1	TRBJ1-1	CATSTGDTEAFF	TGTGCCACCAGTACAGGGGACACTGAAGCTTTCTTT